The T cell receptor beta chain under discussion was sequenced for a study of tissue T cells after allogeneic stem cell transplantation. Findings and caveats of the study: Blood and spleen captured only part of the tissue TCR repertoire. Anatomically similar tissues had similar TCR repertoires within each patient. Which tissue TCRs were alloreactive or antigen-specific was not determined. Some clones might be persisting host cells. Shared clones across patients were few; motif clustering revealed tissue-specific shared signatures.

Profiled with immunoSEQ multiplex PCR; TCRdb holds only in-frame clones, not every one. Seen here are some 45,000 clones, roughly 90% observed once, and the top ten hold approximately 3.6%. CDR3 length equals 15 residues. V lost 6 bases to trimming and J lost 6 bases, with 19 bases between them. Germline V lookup: CDR1 MNHEY, CDR2 SVGAGI. Comments on this clone: What it recognizes is unknown.

This sequence was found in a woman aged 40-69 years who later had graft-versus-host disease after an allogeneic stem cell transplant. The chain has TRBV6-5 and TRBJ2-3; D may be TRBD1 (7 bases). The specimen was blood, collected before transplantation. CDR3 region: CASRRDRQAPDTQYF. In nucleotides, the CDR3 is TGTGCCAGCAGGCGGGACAGACAAGCGCCCGATACGCAGTATTTT.